Below are 30 T cell receptor beta chains sequenced from a single sample in a study of shared clonotypes between healthy human individuals. Sequencing was performed with immunoSEQ multiplex PCR; in TCRdb, only in-frame clones are kept and a portion is missing. The data contain some 240,000 clones, 65% to 70% of them singletons. Sequenced material: memory CD4+ T cells sorted from blood. The subset denotes: CD45RA-negative fraction. The origin of the receptors is a man aged 30-40 years in good health.

The chain employs TRBV7-9 and TRBJ1-5, with D possibly TRBD1 on 5 matching bases. Trimming cost V 1 base and J 5 bases, with 12 bases left between them. This CDR3 is built from 15 residues. The germline CDR1 and CDR2 sequences are SEHNR and FQNEAQ (reference sequence). Here the CDR3 reads CASSLDGRGDQPQHF. CDR3 bases: TGTGCCAGCAGCTTAGACGGCCGAGGGGATCAGCCCCAGCATTTT.

This chain connects TRBV7-8 to TRBJ1-2; 7 nucleotides line up with TRBD1. Germline assignment: CDR1 SGHVS and CDR2 FQNEAQ. V lost 1 base and J lost 8; bases outside the gene matches: 13. The CDR3 length is 16 residues. The CDR3 sequence: CASSLGRQGVIRGYTF. CDR3 sequence (DNA): TGTGCCAGCAGCTTAGGAAGACAGGGTGTTATTCGGGGCTACACCTTC.

The chain combines TRBV12-2 with TRBJ2-7; the table assigns TRBD2, which was not confirmed against the DNA. TRBV12-2 is classified as a pseudogene. This CDR3 is built from 14 residues. DNA for the CDR3: TGTGCAAGTCGCTTAGCGGGGACTTCTGTTGAGCAGTACTTC. This sequence encodes CASRLAGTSVEQYF.

This clone was seen more than once but under ten times. The J gene is TRBJ2-6, the V gene TRBV27, with D tentatively TRBD2 (5 bases). The CDR3 has 15 amino acids. Trimming took 3 bases from V and 2 from J, leaving 8 bases between them. CDR1 is MNHEY, CDR2 SMNVEV, per germline (reference sequence). CDR3 region: CASSFDGTGANVLTF. CDR3 bases: TGTGCCAGCAGTTTTGACGGGACTGGGGCCAACGTCCTGACTTTC.

The chain joins TRBV11-3 to TRBJ1-1; D is unclear. Germline CDR1 reads SGHNT; CDR2 reads YENEEA. The germline V and J ends were trimmed by 1 base and 11 bases, with 11 bases remaining between them. CDR3 length equals 12 residues. Here the CDR3 reads CASSLGHSRAFF. For the CDR3, the DNA is TGTGCCAGCAGCTTAGGTCACTCTAGGGCTTTCTTT.

CDR3 amino acids: CASRSWRRNYNEQFF. CDR3 bases: TGTGCCAGCAGGTCGTGGCGGCGGAACTACAATGAGCAGTTCTTC. The chain links TRBV27 to TRBJ2-1; D not certain. Between the trimmed V and J ends, which lost 6 bases and 3 bases, there was a span of 15 bases. Germline assignment: CDR1 MNHEY and CDR2 SMNVEV (reference sequence). The CDR3 contains 15 residues.

The chain employs TRBV11-2 and TRBJ2-5; TRBD1 matches 8 bases. The junction had 7 bases not matched to a gene; V was cut back by 3 bases and J by 4 bases. Germline CDR1 and CDR2: SGHAT and FQNNGV. This CDR3 comprises 15 residues. CDR3 sequence reads: CASSLDQGARETQYF. The CDR3 region has the DNA TGTGCCAGCAGCTTGGATCAGGGGGCGAGAGAGACCCAGTACTTC.

This chain joins TRBV10-2 and TRBJ1-1; D ambiguous. CDR3 size: 14 residues. Germline values: CDR1 WSHSY, CDR2 SAAADI. The V and J ends lost 7 bases and 1 base respectively, with 13 bases between them. The CDR3 reads CASTLSWANTEAFF. CDR3 sequence (DNA): TGCGCCAGCACTCTTAGCTGGGCGAACACTGAAGCTTTCTTT.

The chain couples TRBV19 to TRBJ2-3; 10 nucleotides agree with TRBD1. This CDR3 is built from 18 residues. With V trimmed by 6 bases and J by 0 bases, 12 bases remained unmatched. Germline loops: CDR1 LNHDA, CDR2 SQIVND (reference sequence). In DNA form, the CDR3 reads TGTGCCAGTAGCTCTACTCCGGGACAGGGGTTAAGCACAGATACGCAGTATTTT. The encoded protein is CASSSTPGQGLSTDTQYF.

The chain has TRBV2 and TRBJ2-2; tentative D call: TRBD2 (6 bases). CDR1 and CDR2 from the germline V gene are SNHLY and FYNNEI. Trimming pared 5 bases from V and 2 bases from J, leaving 9 bases between. The CDR3 has 14 amino acids. Written as DNA, the CDR3 is TGTGCCAGCAGTCGGGACTCAAACACCGGGGAGCTGTTTTTT. It codes for CASSRDSNTGELFF.

The table lists this clone with many counts. This chain joins TRBV19 and TRBJ2-1; D remains ambiguous. CDR1 and CDR2 from the germline V gene are LNHDA and SQIVND (reference sequence). Trimming cost V 7 bases and J 0 bases, with 19 bases left between them. The CDR3 covers 17 residues. DNA for the CDR3: TGTGCCAGTACCCTCTTCTTCAGCGAGAGCTCCTACAATGAGCAGTTCTTC. This codes for CASTLFFSESSYNEQFF.

The sample holds a few counts of this clone. The rearrangement uses TRBV4-1 and TRBJ2-3; no clear D gene. Germline lookup yields CDR1 MGHRA and CDR2 YSYEKL. The CDR3 covers 16 residues. Trimming took 3 bases from V and 2 from J, leaving 15 bases between them. The CDR3 is CASSQSNMGFTDTQYF. The CDR3 DNA is TGCGCCAGCAGCCAGTCGAATATGGGCTTCACAGATACGCAGTATTTT.

This clone was detected only a few times. The chain recombines TRBV7-9 with TRBJ2-7, with 10 bases that match TRBD1. Germline V gives CDR1 SEHNR, CDR2 FQNEAQ (reference sequence). This CDR3 comprises 14 residues. V trimming: 5 bases; J trimming: 3 bases; junction bases outside the gene matches: 4. For the CDR3, the DNA is TGTGCCAGCAGCGCGGACAGGGGGAGCTACGAGCAGTACTTC. This sequence encodes CASSADRGSYEQYF.

The rearrangement links TRBV2 to TRBJ2-2, with D unclear. CDR3 length equals 14 residues. The V gene's germline CDR1 is SNHLY and CDR2 FYNNEI. Trimming removed 7 bases at V and 0 bases at J, with 9 bases between. The CDR3 coding sequence is TGTGCCAGCAAAGGGCAGACGAACACCGGGGAGCTGTTTTTT. This encodes CASKGQTNTGELFF. The full variable domain, its missing parts supplied by reference TRBV2 and TRBJ2-2, is EPEVTQTPSHQVTQMGQEVILRCVPISNHLYFYWYRQILGQKVEFLVSFYNNEISEKSEIFDDQFSVERPDGSNFTLKIRSTKLEDSAMYFCASKGQTNTGELFFGEGSRLTVL.

In DNA, the CDR3 is TGTGCCAGCAGCCATCGGGAAAGAGGCTACACCTTC. Translation: CASSHRERGYTF. The chain couples TRBV5-6 to TRBJ1-2; D gene ambiguous. CDR1 is SGHDT, CDR2 YYEEEE, per germline. This CDR3 comprises 12 residues. V shed 4 bases and J shed 8 bases, with 12 bases lying between them.

CDR3 loop: CASSVAGGGLETQYF. In nucleotides, the CDR3 is TGTGCCAGCAGCGTAGCTGGGGGCGGATTGGAGACCCAGTACTTC. V usage is TRBV9 and J usage is TRBJ2-5, with a tentative D call TRBD1 (6 bases). The CDR3 has 15 residues. Germline values: CDR1 SGDLS, CDR2 YYNGEE. V was clipped by 0 bases and J by 5 bases, with 14 bases between them.

This chain connects TRBV5-5 to TRBJ2-2; the match to TRBD1 covers 8 bases. Trimming at V came to 2 bases and at J to 2 bases, leaving 8 bases not matched to a gene. This CDR3 is built from 17 residues. Germline V CDR1 and CDR2: SGHKS, YYEKEE (reference sequence). The CDR3 coding sequence is TGTGCCAGCAGCTTCAAGCAGACAGGGGCAAACACCGGGGAGCTGTTTTTT. This gives the protein CASSFKQTGANTGELFF. Complete variable domain (other parts from reference TRBV5-5 and TRBJ2-2): DAGVTQSPTHLIKTRGQQVTLRCSPISGHKSVSWYQQVLGQGPQFIFQYYEKEERGRGNFPDRFSARQFPNYSSELNVNALLLGDSALYLCASSFKQTGANTGELFFGEGSRLTVL.

This clone has just one count. The chain is built from TRBV28 and TRBJ1-5, with D possibly matching TRBD1 (6 bases). In germline, CDR1 is MDHEN, CDR2 SYDVKM. The CDR3 extends over 15 amino acids. Between the trimmed V and J ends, which lost 8 bases and 7 bases, there was a span of 21 bases. The CDR3 DNA sequence: TGTGCCAGCCTCCACAGCGGCGGGGGCAGGCAGCCCCAGCATTTT. It encodes CASLHSGGGRQPQHF.

The chain joins TRBV6-5 to TRBJ1-2, with TRBD1 as a possible D gene (5 bases). The CDR3 covers 13 residues. The ends were cut back, 5 bases at V and 3 bases at J, with 10 bases in the middle. Per the germline V gene, CDR1 is MNHEY and CDR2 is SVGAGI. The DNA of the CDR3 is TGTGCCAGCAGTCGGACATCCCACTATGGCTACACCTTC. Amino acid sequence: CASSRTSHYGYTF.

J is TRBJ1-1 and V is TRBV10-3; D not resolved. The CDR3 sequence is 13 residues long. Between the trimmed V and J ends, which lost 5 bases and 1 base, there was a span of 8 bases. Germline CDR1 ENHRY, CDR2 SYGVKD. The CDR3 reads CAISSKPNTEAFF. The CDR3 DNA follows: TGTGCCATCAGTTCCAAACCGAACACTGAAGCTTTCTTT.

V usage is TRBV5-1 and J usage is TRBJ2-1; D is ambiguous. The CDR3 is made up of 13 amino acids. The ends were cut back, 2 bases at V and 8 bases at J, with 11 bases in the middle. Germline V gene sequence: CDR1 SGHRS, CDR2 YFSETQ. The DNA for the CDR3 is TGCGCCAGCAGCTTCGGTCCTGGGGATGAGCAGTTCTTC. It specifies CASSFGPGDEQFF.

CDR3 sequence reads: CASRTSFGTDTQYF. The CDR3 coding sequence is TGTGCCAGCAGAACTAGCTTCGGCACAGATACGCAGTATTTT. The rearrangement joins TRBV6-5 to TRBJ2-3, with D perhaps TRBD2 (6 bases). Germline V lookup: CDR1 MNHEY, CDR2 SVGAGI. The CDR3 spans 14 residues. Deletions cut 6 bases from V and 1 base from J, with 11 bases between.

This clone appeared a single time. This chain links TRBV5-1 with TRBJ2-1; 12 positions match TRBD2. CDR1 and CDR2 (germline): SGHRS, YFSETQ. The junction had 11 bases not matched to a gene; V was cut back by 4 bases and J by 9 bases. The CDR3 extends over 16 amino acids. CDR3 sequence: CASSEQTSGSSSEQFF. Here the CDR3 DNA reads TGCGCCAGCAGCGAGCAGACTAGCGGGAGTTCCAGTGAGCAGTTCTTC.

The chain uses TRBV18 and TRBJ1-2, with D unclear. The V and J ends lost 2 bases and 0 bases respectively, with 7 bases between them. Germline values: CDR1 KGHSH, CDR2 LQKENI. The CDR3 spans 14 residues. DNA of the CDR3: TGTGCCAGCTCACCAACACAGCCTAACTATGGCTACACCTTC. The encoded protein is CASSPTQPNYGYTF.

The chain recombines TRBV5-1 with TRBJ2-2, with 7 positions matching TRBD1. The CDR3 is made up of 15 amino acids. Germline-derived CDR1 and CDR2 are SGHRS and YFSETQ. With V trimmed by 6 bases and J by 7 bases, 12 bases remained unmatched. CDR3 sequence (DNA): TGCGCCAGCACCGCCGCCGGGACAGTCAGCGGGGAGCTGTTTTTT. It specifies CASTAAGTVSGELFF. The entire variable domain, with the rest obtained from reference TRBV5-1 and TRBJ2-2, is as follows: KAGVTQTPRYLIKTRGQQVTLSCSPISGHRSVSWYQQTPGQGLQFLFEYFSETQRNKGNFPGRFSGRQFSNSRSEMNVSTLELGDSALYLCASTAAGTVSGELFFGEGSRLTVL.

The gene calls are TRBV7-3 and TRBJ1-2, with TRBD1 as a possible D gene (5 bases). Germline assignment: CDR1 SGHTA and CDR2 FQGTGA. V dropped 5 bases and J dropped 2 bases, with 9 bases sitting between them. This CDR3 contains 13 residues. The CDR3 protein is CASSPDRNYGYTF. CDR3 in DNA: TGTGCCAGCAGCCCCGACAGAAACTATGGCTACACCTTC. Variable domain in full (rest from reference TRBV7-3 and TRBJ1-2): GAGVSQTPSNKVTEKGKYVELRCDPISGHTALYWYRQSLGQGPEFLIYFQGTGAADDSGLPNDRFFAVRPEGSVSTLKIQRTERGDSAVYLCASSPDRNYGYTFGSGTRLTVV.

The V gene is TRBV18, the J gene TRBJ1-1; no firm D call. V lost 8 bases to trimming and J lost 5 bases, with 21 bases between them. The CDR3 is 15 amino acids. CDR1 and CDR2 from the germline V gene are KGHSH and LQKENI. The CDR3 coding sequence is TGTGCCAGCGCAGAGCACTCGACGGGTGGGACTGAAGCTTTCTTT. The encoded protein is CASAEHSTGGTEAFF.

The genes are TRBV5-1 and TRBJ2-1, with 10 bases that match TRBD2. Losses at the gene ends were 4 bases for V and 9 bases for J; bases not matched to a gene: 10. The germline V gene encodes CDR1 SGHRS and CDR2 YFSETQ. This CDR3 is 15 amino acids long. CDR3 region: CASSNVLAGEAEQFF. CDR3 nucleotides: TGCGCCAGCAGCAACGTCCTAGCGGGAGAGGCTGAGCAGTTCTTC. The variable domain in full, completed from reference TRBV5-1 and TRBJ2-1, reads KAGVTQTPRYLIKTRGQQVTLSCSPISGHRSVSWYQQTPGQGLQFLFEYFSETQRNKGNFPGRFSGRQFSNSRSEMNVSTLELGDSALYLCASSNVLAGEAEQFFGPGTRLTVL.

V gene TRBV29-1 combines with J gene TRBJ1-5; D is unresolved. Looked up from germline, CDR1 is SQVTM and CDR2 is ANQGSEA. The CDR3 contains 14 residues. V was pared by 4 bases and J by 0 bases, with 10 bases between. CDR3 in DNA: TGCAGCGTTGGGGGAGGTACTAGCAATCAGCCCCAGCATTTT. This encodes CSVGGGTSNQPQHF.

This clone was observed a few times. This chain uses TRBV11-2 with TRBJ2-5, with D possibly called TRBD1 or TRBD2 (5 bases each). The V end was cut by 5 bases, the J end by 4 bases, with 11 bases between. The CDR3 sequence is 13 residues long. Germline CDR1 is SGHAT and CDR2 is FQNNGV. The CDR3 DNA sequence: TGTGCCAGCAGCCTAGTGAGGGGAGAGACCCAGTACTTC. Amino acid sequence: CASSLVRGETQYF.